Included here is one TCR beta chain sequence, with context. Its cognate antigen has yet to be identified. Base qualities are not at hand, and no much larger clone is one base apart. Spanning cysteine to phenylalanine, the CDR3 consists of 14 amino acids. Only CDR3 DNA remains: 42 bases, in frame from the first base. Looking up the germline V gene (reference sequence) yields CDR1 MNHNY and CDR2 SVGAGI. The V and J ends are trimmed by 5 bases and 5 bases, leaving 13 bases between them. The record originates from a study of cytomegalovirus exposure and HLA in healthy donors (dated by TCRdb to about 2017). At the level of the whole study: According to an earlier analysis of 550 to 700 of the donors, about 179 million T cells yielded approximately 120 million unique TCR beta sequences and approximately 300 Gb of sequence data. An early release that covered 640 HLA-typed donors contained approximately 300 gigabases of sequencing data and tens of millions of unique TCR sequences. Of the approximately 400 genotyped donors, 65% to 90% were placed in the genetic ancestry cluster associated with self-reported Caucasian donors. The study aimed to test whether cataloging public T cell receptors could reveal signatures of past pathogen exposure. The T cell repertoires of 666 subjects were profiled by immunosequencing and related to cytomegalovirus serostatus. In addition to the first cohort of several hundred subjects, a separate validation cohort of 120 different subjects was used. The study combined high-throughput TCR immunosequencing, statistical association of individual TCRs with disease status, and machine learning to predict cytomegalovirus infection status. A later analysis re-examined previously published TCR beta repertoires from 610 or so donors and added high-resolution HLA genotyping to investigate patterns of TCR occurrence. The later analysis used no new phenotypic data to find candidate immune exposures, relying instead on TCR beta sequences and their occurrence across donors. An earlier analysis of fewer than 750 of the donors used high-throughput TCR beta sequencing to judge whether each TCR beta V gene segment behaved as functional or pseudogenic. Donor age, sex, ethnicity and CMV serostatus were collected together with the repertoire data. A later genetic analysis used genome-wide SNP genotypes for about 60% of the 666 donors, treating that subset as a discovery cohort. Every discovery cohort repertoire had been produced on one sequencing platform. HLA typing covered class I and class II loci at four-digit resolution. The number of donors typed differed by locus, with roughly 620-630 for A, B, C, DRB1 and DQB1, 522 for DQA1, 606 for DPA1, and some 440 for DPB1. Several DR-DQ haplotypes were handled as single units for association and clustering because linkage in the cohort was strong. On average, 235,054 unique TCR beta nucleotide sequences were sequenced per donor among 300 to 500 genotyped donors of the cohort, with about 17% of those sequences being non-productive. Study-wide conclusions, independent of this receptor: Most TCR sequences were observed very rarely across donors, whereas some public TCRs were present in many individuals. Broadly in line with IMGT annotations, most TCR beta V segments showed up in productive rearrangements about 87% or about 30% of the time in an earlier analysis of some 590 of the donors. According to a later analysis, parvovirus B19, influenza, CMV and Epstein-Barr virus appeared linked to several top co-occurrence clusters. Only TCR beta chains were sequenced in this cohort, and the absence of alpha or paired-chain data limited detectable features. Assigning TCR associations to individual alleles was difficult when HLA alleles, especially DR and DQ, strongly co-occurred. In a later analysis, HLA-associated TCR beta chains were found to be more clonally expanded and to have lower generation probabilities than equally common non-associated chains. Immune exposure information for the cohort was limited to CMV serostatus. In vitro tests confirmed that a few of the cytomegalovirus-associated TCR beta chains recognize cytomegalovirus antigens. In a later analysis, most CMV-associated TCR beta chains were found to appear HLA-restricted, with HLA associations seemingly driven largely by CMV exposure. A further reported finding was that TCR beta sequences accurately predicted the HLA-A and HLA-B alleles for most subjects in the first cohort. Correlated functional status among segregating V segments might reflect linkage disequilibrium, but an unknown experimental factor could not be ruled out. Because some donors lacked HLA typing at each locus, the association tests relied only on the typed subset. A later analysis found that TCR association rates varied across HLA loci, with DRB1 alleles showing the most associated TCRs and HLA-C alleles the fewest. The earlier analysis of approximately 560 of the donors excluded some 15 rarely observed V segments, including chromosome 9 orphons, because counts were too low. The study listed 150 to 200 TCR beta chains as associated with cytomegalovirus. In a later analysis, some 18,000 TCR beta sequences were associated with specific HLA alleles at a false discovery rate of 0.05. An association between a missense DCLRE1C variant and V-gene and J-gene trimming of TCR beta chains was found in a later genetic analysis and replicated in an independent cohort. The authors suggested that the approach could potentially be extended to other disease states and immunological phenotypes. Cytomegalovirus status was reported to be diagnosed by the classifier with high specificity and sensitivity in both the original and validation cohorts. Because the 87-base-pair reads could not distinguish some IMGT-functional V segments, including TRBV6-2 and TRBV6-3, those segments were excluded. According to a later genetic analysis, donors in an Asian-associated ancestry cluster had fewer N-insertions in productive TCRs than the approximately 710-donor mean. The presence/absence analyses assumed that sequencing depth was roughly uniform across donors, and that assumption may not be true. The sequencing pipeline was judged likely to have produced a cluster of highly shared sequence variants as a technical artifact.

The library was produced with the immunoSEQ multiplex PCR assay. A mixture of 60 forward primers for TCR Vbeta segments and 13 reverse primers for TCR Jbeta segments was used in the multiplex PCR. A multiplex PCR assay on genomic DNA amplified the CDR3 region of rearranged TCR beta genes. The amplified TCR beta libraries were sequenced on the Illumina HiSeq System as 87-base-pair reads. The original methods were these. A later analysis counted about 80 million unique TCR beta chains across the 670 or so repertoires, and about 10 million of these chains were shared by at least two donors. Raw reads were error-corrected and collapsed into unique sequences by a nearest-neighbor algorithm in which closely related sequences were merged to remove PCR and sequencing errors. CDR3 sequences were aligned to IMGT reference sequences to assign V, D and J gene segments. For a sequence to be retained, at least a six-nucleotide match to both a V gene segment and a J gene segment was required. Rearrangements were called productive when the CDR3 lacked stop codons and stayed in frame with V and J; all others were non-productive. Following IMGT convention, CDR3 was defined as the stretch from the second conserved V-encoded cysteine up to the conserved J-encoded phenylalanine. The earlier analysis of about 620 of the donors excluded sequences that lacked an unambiguous match to a single V gene segment. An earlier analysis of 587 of the donors called V segments functional above 56.7% productive rearrangements and segregating when the between-donor standard deviation exceeded 5%. A statistical classification framework was developed to diagnose cytomegalovirus status using the catalog of TCR beta chain sequences. A later analysis assigned V and J genes by comparing TCR nucleotide sequences with IMGT/GENE-DB human TR gene sequences. A later analysis assigned CDR3 sequences and most-parsimonious VDJ recombination scenarios with the TCRdist pipeline. A later analysis defined each TCR beta chain by its CDR3 amino acid sequence plus V-gene family, and excluded reads lacking a unique V-gene family. In a later analysis, some 600 highly shared, low-generation-probability nucleotide sequences were removed to address suspected cross-contamination and a sequencing artifact. In a later analysis, a clonal expansion index was calculated for each public chain from normalized within-repertoire ranks of inferred template counts. Generation probabilities in a later analysis came from a VDJ recombination model fitted to out-of-frame rearrangements, and those results were checked against IGoR. A later analysis scored TCR-TCR, TCR-HLA and TCR-CMV co-occurrence with hypergeometric tests, applying a repertoire-size bias correction to TCR pairs. A later analysis estimated false discovery rates by permuting HLA or CMV assignments 20 times. In a later analysis, co-occurring TCRs were grouped using DBSCAN, and TCRdist sequence similarity was added for clustering within HLA-allele-positive subsets. Co-occurrence clustering excluded repertoires with fewer than 30,000 or more than 120,000 public chains, plus five with anomalous nucleotide sharing. Not all clones reach the TCRdb copy of this immuneACCESS table, which keeps in-frame sequences only. Checked studies attribute under half of the gap to unresolved V genes and leave the rest unexplained. From that table come the V and J calls and clone size; the DNA was used to work out D and trimming. The sample table lists about 160,000 clones, roughly 87% of them with a count of one. The leading ten clones occupy 0.85% to 1% of the sample.

The cohort was made up of around 720 healthy bone marrow donors. At the time of sampling, all cohort members were nominally healthy, though unrecorded immune exposures were likely present. The donor tested CMV seronegative, placing the donor among the 350 or so seronegative members of the cohort. Every donor gave a peripheral blood sample, and the peripheral blood mononuclear cells from that sample were used for TCR beta sequencing. Genomic DNA extraction from the blood cell samples was performed with the Qiagen DNeasy Blood Extraction Kit. This sequence was found in a woman in her twenties or thirties in good health and CMV-seronegative. The sample consisted of PBMCs. The receptor chain draws on TRBV6-6 and TRBJ2-1, with a weak D call of TRBD2 (5 bases match). The sequenced DNA is TGTGCCAGCAGTCCAGGACTCGGAGACAATGAGCAGTTCTTC. This gives the protein CASSPGLGDNEQFF.